The entry that follows covers one T cell receptor (beta chain) sequence. The sample originates from a study of blood T cell repertoires in COVID-19. Method: immunoSEQ multiplex PCR; TCRdb's copy keeps in-frame clones and lacks some. This sample has approximately 300,000 clones; roughly 90% occur once, and the top ten carry under 7.5%. The ends were cut back, 1 base at V and 7 bases at J, with 7 bases in the middle. This CDR3 comprises 12 residues. CDR1 and CDR2 from the germline V gene are MNHEY and SVGAGI. The chain employs TRBV6-5 and TRBJ1-2; a weak D match, TRBD1 (5 bases). Sequenced input: peripheral blood. This sequence originates from a man aged 18 to 30 who had recovered from COVID-19. CDR3 loop: CASSYFQGGYTF. The CDR3 region has the DNA TGTGCCAGCAGTTACTTCCAGGGTGGCTACACCTTC.